This entry describes one T cell receptor (beta chain). The antigen is not known. Germline is not matched at one junction end, which may reflect a read error. Next came a second PCR, run for about 7 to 12 cycles, which used a sample-barcoded 5' primer along with a J-beta primer mix. TCRdb used MiXCR to reprocess the 5' RACE reads, holding one entry per CDR3 protein. The sample records 1,300,000 or so distinct CDR3 sequences, approximately 59% being singletons. This CDR3 has 11 amino acids. This sample is part of a study of blood T cells in healthy people across ages. Study-level findings and limits: Across samples, TCR beta diversity tracked strongly with naive T cell percentage.

In each sample, at least 7 million PBMCs were isolated. This TCR was recovered from a man aged 18 to 30 in good health. The sample taken for sequencing was blood. The chain employs TRBV12-3 or TRBV12-4 and TRBJ2-3, with D tentatively TRBD2 (5 bases). CDR3 amino acids: CASSHRDTRYF. CDR3 nucleotides: TGTGCCAGCAGTCACCGGGATACGCGGTATTTT.